Below, one T cell receptor (beta chain) is given with its context. Its antigen is not known. Antigen-specific CD4+ T cells expanded by the ViraFEST assay with viral peptide pools were then sequenced. Investigators separated out CD4+ T cells once about 10 days of culture had passed. No vaccinee had earlier SARS-CoV-2 infection, and nucleocapsid antibodies were negative. Approximately 2 million PBMC were placed in each well, which was supplemented with about 10 IU/ml IL-2 and around 9.9 ug/ml peptides. IL-2 medium was substituted for half the medium on days 3 and 7. This sample is part of a study of vaccination effects on CD4 cells after COVID-19. V lost 2 bases to trimming and J lost 4 bases; unmatched junction nucleotides: 3. The CDR3 covers 14 residues. Germline V gene sequence: CDR1 MNHNS, CDR2 SASEGT. Sequencing used immunoSEQ multiplex PCR; TCRdb keeps in-frame clones, though not all of them. Here the sample spans about 63,000 clones, approximately 71% being singletons.

The chain uses TRBV6-1 and TRBJ2-3; TRBD2 matches 7 bases. The sequence was obtained from a human donor who received a COVID-19 vaccine. The source was CD4+ T cells from PBMCs cultured with HCoV-OC43 spike peptides, collected before COVID-19 vaccination. Subset specified: HCoV-OC43 spike overlapping peptide pool stimulation. The CDR3 loop is CASSEYRGADTQYF. CDR3 coding DNA: TGTGCCAGCAGTGAATATCGGGGGGCAGATACGCAGTATTTT.